The T cell receptor (beta chain) described here comes from a study of blood T cells in healthy people across ages. Each sample had at least 6 million PBMCs isolated. Overall study results and limits: Because sorting was not performed, PBMCs prevented conclusive naive versus antigen-experienced comparison.

CDR3 length: 14 residues. Germline V gene sequence: CDR1 DFQATT, CDR2 SNEGSKA (reference sequence). Germline trimming cut 3 bases from V and 2 bases from J; bases unmatched to any gene: 4. With a J-beta primer mix and a sample-barcoded 5' primer, a second PCR ran roughly 7 to 11 cycles. Each cDNA molecule carried a tag from a template-switch adaptor that contained 12 random nucleotides. TCRdb called the 5' RACE reads again in MiXCR, with one record for every CDR3 protein. The sample contains around 1.7 million distinct CDR3 sequences, about 30% of which appear only once. For this clonotype: Its matching antigen is unknown.

The V and J genes are TRBV20-1 and TRBJ1-1, with TRBD1 matching 9 bases. The TCR sequence derives from a woman under 40 in good health. Specimen: blood. The CDR3 DNA sequence: TGCAGTGCTAGGGGACAGGGAGATAACACTGAAGCTTTCTTT. Translation gives CSARGQGDNTEAFF.